This T cell receptor beta chain was obtained from a study of identical twins. This clonotype was recorded a few times. Germline CDR1 reads LNHDA; CDR2 reads SQIVND (reference sequence). The CDR3 covers 15 residues. Trimming removed 5 bases from V and 2 bases from J, with 15 bases in between. A universal primer site was incorporated via template switching, and the cDNA contained unique molecular identifiers. TCRdb passed the 5' RACE reads through MiXCR, listing each CDR3 protein once. The sample shows 200,000 to 250,000 distinct CDR3 sequences, approximately 11% of them seen only once. This sample also belongs to another study, concerning yellow fever vaccine responses in identical twins.

This chain links TRBV19 with TRBJ2-5; TRBD2 might be the D (5 bases). The clonotype comes from a woman younger than 35 in good health. Material: memory (CD45RO+) T cells sorted from blood. The DNA of the CDR3 is TGTGCCAGTAGTCCAGGCGAGGGTAGACAAGAGACCCAGTACTTC. Encoded protein: CASSPGEGRQETQYF.